A single sample gave rise to the 32 T cell receptor beta chains below, sequenced in a study of cytomegalovirus exposure and HLA in healthy donors. The PCR used 60 Vbeta and 13 Jbeta primers. The method was immunoSEQ multiplex PCR; TCRdb's version includes in-frame clones alone and lacks a portion of them. The sample yields fewer than 150,000 clones, more than 80% seen once. Sequences were obtained from PBMCs. The source of these receptors is a woman aged 30 to 39 in good health and CMV-seropositive.

The V gene is TRBV2, the J gene TRBJ1-3; 9 bases are shared with TRBD1. Germline V gene lookup returns CDR1 SNHLY and CDR2 FYNNEI. The CDR3 has 16 amino acids. V lost 6 bases to trimming and J lost 3 bases; unmatched junction nucleotides: 9. As DNA, the CDR3 is TGTGCCAGCAGCGTTTACAGGGGGCGCGTTGGAAACACCATATATTTT. As protein: CASSVYRGRVGNTIYF.

This clone appeared a single time. The rearrangement uses TRBV28 and TRBJ2-5; D is unresolved. This CDR3 region has 13 residues. V lost 7 bases to trimming and J lost 1 base, with 10 bases between them. CDR1 is MDHEN, CDR2 SYDVKM, per germline. The DNA for the CDR3 is TGTGCCAGCAAAATGGCCATCCAAGAGACCCAGTACTTC. This encodes CASKMAIQETQYF.

The J gene is TRBJ2-1, the V gene TRBV10-2; TRBD2 aligns across 11 bases. This CDR3 has 15 amino acids. The trim removed 7 bases at V and 3 bases at J, leaving 5 bases unmatched. Germline CDR1 is WSHSY and CDR2 is SAAADI. This CDR3 reads CASIPLAGVYNEQFF. The CDR3 DNA reads TGCGCCAGCATTCCACTAGCGGGAGTCTACAATGAGCAGTTCTTC.

Here the CDR3 reads CASSSQIETQYF. In DNA form, the CDR3 reads TGTGCCAGCAGTTCACAGATAGAGACCCAGTACTTC. The rearrangement links TRBV6-6 to TRBJ2-5; no reliable D call. The CDR3 has 12 residues. V dropped 4 bases and J dropped 4 bases, with 7 bases sitting between them. Germline values: CDR1 MNHNY, CDR2 SVGAGI (reference sequence).

The rearrangement joins TRBV4-1 to TRBJ2-1; weak D call: TRBD2 (6 bases). CDR3 length: 14 residues. Trimming took 3 bases from V and 7 from J, leaving 13 bases between them. CDR1 is MGHRA and CDR2 is YSYEKL in the germline V gene. The CDR3 loop is CASSQAWGVNEQFF. As DNA, the CDR3 is TGCGCCAGCAGCCAGGCATGGGGGGTGAATGAGCAGTTCTTC.

V gene TRBV9 combines with J gene TRBJ1-4, with a weak D call TRBD1 (6 bases). This CDR3 has 13 residues. Germline CDR1 reads SGDLS; CDR2 reads YYNGEE. V was clipped by 0 bases and J by 10 bases, with 10 bases between them. The CDR3 nucleotides read TGTGCCAGCAGCGTAGAGAGCAGGGGAAAACTGTTTTTT. Protein product: CASSVESRGKLFF. The variable domain in full, with the rest retrieved from reference TRBV9 and TRBJ1-4, is DSGVTQTPKHLITATGQRVTLRCSPRSGDLSVYWYQQSLDQGLQFLIQYYNGEERAKGNILERFSAQQFPDLHSELNLSSLELGDSALYFCASSVESRGKLFFGSGTQLSVL.

The gene calls are TRBV12-1 and TRBJ2-5; the D segment call TRBD2 is taken from the table without a DNA check. TRBV12-1 is a pseudogene locus. There are 17 residues in the CDR3. The DNA of the CDR3 is TGTGCCAGCAGCCTACTAAAACGGGGGGCCAGAGAAGAGACCCAGTACTTC. Translating gives CASSLLKRGAREETQYF.

The chain combines TRBV11-2 with TRBJ2-7; 10 nucleotides align to TRBD1. The CDR3 extends over 16 amino acids. J lost 3 bases, V lost 2 bases, and 7 bases had no gene match. Germline-derived CDR1 and CDR2 are SGHAT and FQNNGV. For the CDR3, the DNA is TGTGCCAGCAGCTTATGGACAGGGGGGCGAGACTACGAGCAGTACTTC. It translates to CASSLWTGGRDYEQYF.

The rearrangement links TRBV7-3 to TRBJ2-1; the match to TRBD2 covers 12 bases. The CDR3 spans 16 residues. CDR1 and CDR2 from the germline V gene are SGHTA and FQGTGA. Unmatched junction bases numbered 7, after V lost 4 bases and J lost 6 bases. CDR3 bases: TGTGCCAGCAGCTCCCGGGGGGGACTAGCGGGCAATGAGCAGTTCTTC. Translation: CASSSRGGLAGNEQFF. The variable domain in full, with the rest retrieved from reference TRBV7-3 and TRBJ2-1, is GAGVSQTPSNKVTEKGKYVELRCDPISGHTALYWYRQSLGQGPEFLIYFQGTGAADDSGLPNDRFFAVRPEGSVSTLKIQRTERGDSAVYLCASSSRGGLAGNEQFFGPGTRLTVL.

On this clone: Different DNA sequences within this sample yield the same CDR3. The chain joins TRBV5-8 to TRBJ2-7; 7 bases fit TRBD2. CDR1 and CDR2 (germline): SGHTS, YDEGEE. The V and J ends lost 0 bases and 6 bases, in that order; junction bases with no gene match: 3. The CDR3 consists of 13 residues. The CDR3 is CASSLGGGAEQYF. The CDR3 coding sequence is TGTGCCAGCAGCTTGGGGGGGGGTGCCGAGCAGTACTTC.

This clone has a single count. CDR3 coding DNA: TGCGCCAGCAGCCACTGGAGGTGGGCAGGCGAGGCGTCCTACGAGCAGTACTTC. This translates into CASSHWRWAGEASYEQYF. The J gene is TRBJ2-7, the V gene TRBV5-1, with D possibly being TRBD2 (5 bases). Trimming shortened V by 4 bases and J by 1 base, and 24 bases separated the two germline ends. The CDR3 runs to 18 residues. Looked up from germline, CDR1 is SGHRS and CDR2 is YFSETQ.

This rearrangement joins TRBV11-2 to TRBJ2-7, with 8 bases lining up with TRBD1. The CDR3 is made up of 17 amino acids. V lost 5 bases and J lost 1; bases outside the gene matches: 13. Germline CDR1 and CDR2: SGHAT and FQNNGV. In DNA form, the CDR3 reads TGTGCCAGCAGCCCCCTAGCCGGACAGGGATTTTCCTACGAGCAGTACTTC. It is translated as CASSPLAGQGFSYEQYF.

This chain links TRBV28 with TRBJ1-3, with unresolved D. Germline V gives CDR1 MDHEN, CDR2 SYDVKM. Trimming took 8 bases from V and 3 from J, leaving 23 bases between them. The CDR3 is made up of 17 amino acids. The CDR3 DNA sequence: TGTGCCAGCTCCCCCCCCGCCAGTGGTCTGTTTGGAAACACCATATATTTT. This sequence encodes CASSPPASGLFGNTIYF.

The V gene is TRBV28, the J gene TRBJ2-1; 10 nucleotides match TRBD2. There are 16 residues in the CDR3. V lost 4 bases, J lost 6 bases, and 9 bases stayed unmatched. Per germline, CDR1 MDHEN and CDR2 SYDVKM. This chain's CDR3 is CASSSHASGGLNEQFF. The CDR3 DNA sequence: TGTGCCAGCAGTTCCCACGCTAGCGGGGGTCTCAATGAGCAGTTCTTC.

The chain recombines TRBV5-1 with TRBJ2-3; a possible D gene is TRBD2 (6 bases). The CDR3 totals 13 residues. Trimming shortened V by 7 bases and J by 1 base, and 10 bases separated the two germline ends. The germline gives CDR1 SGHRS, CDR2 YFSETQ. CDR3 amino acids: CASSPGGTDTQYF. The DNA for the CDR3 is TGCGCCAGCTCGCCGGGGGGCACAGATACGCAGTATTTT.

The rearrangement uses TRBV18 and TRBJ2-1, with D possibly being TRBD2 (7 bases). Trimming shortened V by 3 bases and J by 2 bases, and 20 bases separated the two germline ends. From germline, CDR1 is KGHSH and CDR2 LQKENI. The CDR3 loop spans 18 amino acids. The CDR3, as DNA: TGTGCCAGCTCACCGCCCACGGGGGCGGGGGTAGCCTACAATGAGCAGTTCTTC. Encoded protein: CASSPPTGAGVAYNEQFF. The variable domain in full, with the rest retrieved from reference TRBV18 and TRBJ2-1, is NAGVMQNPRHLVRRRGQEARLRCSPMKGHSHVYWYRQLPEEGLKFMVYLQKENIIDESGMPKERFSAEFPKEGPSILRIQQVVRGDSAAYFCASSPPTGAGVAYNEQFFGPGTRLTVL.

This sequence joins TRBV6-5 and TRBJ1-1; no clear D gene. CDR1 and CDR2 from the germline V gene are MNHEY and SVGAGI. V lost 0 bases, J lost 5 bases, and 13 bases lay in between. This CDR3 spans 15 amino acids. This chain's CDR3 is CASSYSPGRGTEAFF. CDR3 DNA sequence: TGTGCCAGCAGTTACTCTCCAGGACGAGGGACTGAAGCTTTCTTT.

This sequence joins TRBV28 and TRBJ2-2, with D perhaps TRBD1 (6 bases). This CDR3 is built from 13 residues. V dropped 10 bases and J dropped 1 base, with 10 bases sitting between them. Germline V gene sequence: CDR1 MDHEN, CDR2 SYDVKM. The CDR3 spells CATLDRNTGELFF. The CDR3 bases are TGTGCCACCCTGGACAGGAACACCGGGGAGCTGTTTTTT. Variable domain in full (rest from reference TRBV28 and TRBJ2-2): DVKVTQSSRYLVKRTGEKVFLECVQDMDHENMFWYRQDPGLGLRLIYFSYDVKMKEKGDIPEGYSVSREKKERFSLILESASTNQTSMYLCATLDRNTGELFFGEGSRLTVL.

This rearrangement joins TRBV5-5 to TRBJ1-1; a possible D gene is TRBD1 (5 bases). Germline CDR1 is SGHKS and CDR2 is YYEKEE (reference sequence). Trimming took off 4 bases at V and 0 bases at J, with 13 bases between the two ends. The length of the CDR3 is 15 residues. This chain's CDR3 is CASSLRQGVNTEAFF. In DNA, the CDR3 is TGTGCCAGCAGCCTCCGTCAAGGGGTGAACACTGAAGCTTTCTTT.

The chain uses TRBV5-1 and TRBJ2-2; 11 bases fit TRBD2. V dropped 4 bases and J dropped 4; count of bases not matched to a gene: 3. CDR1 SGHRS and CDR2 YFSETQ come from the germline V gene. CDR3 length equals 15 residues. The chain's CDR3 is CASSLLAGGTGELFF. Written as DNA, the CDR3 is TGCGCCAGCAGCCTCCTAGCGGGAGGCACCGGGGAGCTGTTTTTT. The full variable domain, rest sourced from reference TRBV5-1 and TRBJ2-2, is KAGVTQTPRYLIKTRGQQVTLSCSPISGHRSVSWYQQTPGQGLQFLFEYFSETQRNKGNFPGRFSGRQFSNSRSEMNVSTLELGDSALYLCASSLLAGGTGELFFGEGSRLTVL.

The chain is built from TRBV7-3 and TRBJ1-1, with 11 bases identical to TRBD1. This CDR3 is built from 15 residues. The V gene end was trimmed by 4 bases and the J gene end by 5 bases; junction bases not matched to a gene: 6. From germline, CDR1 is SGHTA and CDR2 FQGTGA. The CDR3 nucleotides read TGTGCCAGCAGCTCCGGGACAGGGGGGGAGACTGAAGCTTTCTTT. Encoded protein: CASSSGTGGETEAFF.

This chain uses TRBV7-9 with TRBJ1-2; D is uncertain. Per germline, CDR1 SEHNR and CDR2 FQNEAQ (reference sequence). V lost 5 bases and J lost 6, with 10 bases in between. The CDR3 loop spans 12 amino acids. The CDR3 coding sequence is TGTGCCAGCAGCCCAGAACGGGATGGCTACACCTTC. It yields the protein CASSPERDGYTF.

The gene calls are TRBV9 and TRBJ2-7, with D possibly TRBD2 on 5 matching bases. V was cut by 0 bases and J by 0 bases, with 10 bases left in between. Looked up from germline, CDR1 is SGDLS and CDR2 is YYNGEE. The CDR3 runs to 15 residues. CDR3 sequence reads: CASSVDSANSYEQYF. The DNA of the CDR3 is TGTGCCAGCAGCGTAGATAGCGCTAACTCCTACGAGCAGTACTTC.

The CDR3 reads CASSPAGGGNEQFF. DNA of the CDR3: TGTGCCAGCAGCCCGGCGGGGGGGGGCAATGAGCAGTTCTTC. The rearrangement joins TRBV5-6 to TRBJ2-1, with TRBD2 identical over 9 bases. The length of the CDR3 is 14 residues. CDR1 and CDR2 (germline): SGHDT, YYEEEE. Germline trimming cut 4 bases from V and 6 bases from J; bases unmatched to any gene: 5.

The chain employs TRBV7-3 and TRBJ2-5, with a tentative D call TRBD2 (5 bases). Germline CDR1 reads SGHTA; CDR2 reads FQGTGA. V was clipped by 2 bases and J by 5 bases, with 9 bases between them. The CDR3 is 13 residues long. This CDR3 reads CASSLEPGETQYF. As DNA, the CDR3 is TGTGCCAGCAGCTTAGAACCGGGGGAGACCCAGTACTTC. Together with reference TRBV7-3 and TRBJ2-5, the CDR3 gives the full variable domain: GAGVSQTPSNKVTEKGKYVELRCDPISGHTALYWYRQSLGQGPEFLIYFQGTGAADDSGLPNDRFFAVRPEGSVSTLKIQRTERGDSAVYLCASSLEPGETQYFGPGTRLLVL.

This chain joins TRBV2 and TRBJ2-1; D ambiguous. The CDR3 contains 10 residues. Germline CDR1 is SNHLY and CDR2 is FYNNEI. The germline V and J ends were trimmed by 6 bases and 9 bases, with 6 bases remaining between them. This CDR3 reads CASSPSEQFF. As DNA, the CDR3 is TGTGCCAGCAGCCCTAGTGAGCAGTTCTTC.

The chain recombines TRBV18 with TRBJ1-2; D gene uncertain. The germline gives CDR1 KGHSH, CDR2 LQKENI. The CDR3 totals 12 residues. Trimming left V 6 bases short and J 6 bases short, with 11 bases between. CDR3 sequence (DNA): TGTGCCAGCTCGCCAGACTCCAATGGCTACACCTTC. This codes for CASSPDSNGYTF.

As to this clone: Additional DNA sequences in this sample encode the identical CDR3. V gene TRBV5-1 combines with J gene TRBJ2-6; D is unclear. Germline CDR1 SGHRS, CDR2 YFSETQ. The CDR3 has 15 amino acids. The ends were cut back, 0 bases at V and 0 bases at J, with 4 bases in the middle. CDR3 sequence: CASSLVSSGANVLTF. The CDR3, as DNA: TGCGCCAGCAGCTTGGTCAGCTCTGGGGCCAACGTCCTGACTTTC.

The chain carries TRBV29-1 and TRBJ1-2; 8 bases align to TRBD1. The CDR3 runs 15 residues. Trimming removed 3 bases from V and 7 bases from J; junction bases left unmatched: 13. CDR1 is SQVTM, CDR2 ANQGSEA, per germline. The CDR3 here is CSVDFGGQGGSGYTF. The CDR3 DNA reads TGCAGCGTTGATTTTGGCGGACAGGGAGGTAGTGGCTACACCTTC.

CDR3 residues: CATKGRSSSYNEQFF. The CDR3 DNA sequence: TGTGCCACCAAGGGGCGTAGTAGCTCCTACAATGAGCAGTTCTTC. This chain joins TRBV19 and TRBJ2-1; a possible D gene is TRBD1 (5 bases). With 10 bases removed from V and 0 bases from J, the gap between germline ends came to 16 bases. The CDR3 is 15 amino acids. CDR1 is LNHDA, CDR2 SQIVND, per germline (reference sequence).

This clone has just one count. The chain employs TRBV10-3 and TRBJ2-5, with 7 bases that match TRBD1. Germline V gene data show CDR1 as ENHRY and CDR2 as SYGVKD. With 6 bases clipped from V and 2 bases from J, the junction kept 9 bases outside the gene matches. This CDR3 has 15 amino acids. Here the CDR3 DNA reads TGTGCCATCAGCCAGGGACAGCCATCACAAGAGACCCAGTACTTC. This encodes CAISQGQPSQETQYF.

V usage is TRBV29-1 and J usage is TRBJ2-1; TRBD2 aligns across 13 bases. Trimming took 6 bases from V and 8 from J; bases not matched to a gene: 10. This CDR3 region has 15 residues. The germline V gene has CDR1 SQVTM and CDR2 ANQGSEA. This chain's CDR3 is CSVASGTSGVYEQFF. As DNA, the CDR3 is TGCAGCGTGGCCTCCGGGACTAGCGGGGTTTATGAGCAGTTCTTC.